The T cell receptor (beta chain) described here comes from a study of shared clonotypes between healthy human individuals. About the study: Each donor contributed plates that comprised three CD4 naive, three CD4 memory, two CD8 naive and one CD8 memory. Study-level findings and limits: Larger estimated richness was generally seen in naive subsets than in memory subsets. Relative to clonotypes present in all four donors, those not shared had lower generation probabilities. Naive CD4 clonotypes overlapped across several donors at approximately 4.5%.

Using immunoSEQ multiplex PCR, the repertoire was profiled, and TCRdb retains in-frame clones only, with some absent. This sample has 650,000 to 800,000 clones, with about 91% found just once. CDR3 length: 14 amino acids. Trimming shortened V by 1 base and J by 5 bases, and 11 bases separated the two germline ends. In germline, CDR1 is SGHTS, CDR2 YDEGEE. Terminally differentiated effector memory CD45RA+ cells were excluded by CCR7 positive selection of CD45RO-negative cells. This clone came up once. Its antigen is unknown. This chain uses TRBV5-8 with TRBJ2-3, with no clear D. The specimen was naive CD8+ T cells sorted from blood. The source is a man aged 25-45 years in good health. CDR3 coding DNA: TGTGCCAGCAGCTTGATGCGTGTGAAAGATACGCAGTATTTT. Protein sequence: CASSLMRVKDTQYF.